These T cell receptor beta chains were read from a single sample in a study of shared clonotypes between healthy human individuals. Only in-frame clones appear in the TCRdb table, and some are missing; sequencing was by immunoSEQ multiplex PCR. The data show some 1,400,000 clones, with 96% seen just once and over 1% held by the top ten. Sequencing input: naive CD4+ T cells sorted from blood. The receptors were gathered from a man younger than 45 in good health. The CDR3 runs from the conserved cysteine through the conserved F or W. D genes are given only for firm matches. Clone size is given for some rows only: seen once, a few or many times, or a class if the clone is expanded.

length	D	V	size	J	DNA	CDR3
12	NA	TRBV5-1	NA	TRBJ1-2	TGCGCCAGCAGCTCGCCCTCCTATGGCTACACCTTC	CASSSPSYGYTF
11	NA	TRBV19	NA	TRBJ2-1	TGTGCCAGTCGATTATACAATGAGCAGTTCTTC	CASRLYNEQFF
15	TRBD2	TRBV5-1	once	TRBJ2-5	TGCGCCAGCAGCCCGACTAGCGGGAGACAGGAGACCCAGTACTTC	CASSPTSGRQETQYF
16	NA	TRBV28	NA	TRBJ2-7	TGTGCCAGCAGTCCCGCGAGTCAGACAAGCTCCTACGAGCAGTACTTC	CASSPASQTSSYEQYF
16	NA	TRBV15	NA	TRBJ2-5	TGTGCCACCAGCAGCAGCAGGGGACCTTACCAAGAGACCCAGTACTTC	CATSSSRGPYQETQYF
11	NA	TRBV6-5	NA	TRBJ2-5	TGTGCCAGCACCTTTCTAGGGACCCAGTACTTC	CASTFLGTQYF
18	NA	TRBV19	NA	TRBJ2-1	TGTGCCAGTAGTAGCCCAGTTGAAGGTCTTAGCTCCTACAATGAGCAGTTCTTC	CASSSPVEGLSSYNEQFF
15	NA	TRBV5-6	NA	TRBJ1-1	TGTGCCAGCAGCTTGCCGACAGGACCGAACACTGAAGCTTTCTTT	CASSLPTGPNTEAFF
15	NA	TRBV14	NA	TRBJ2-6	TGTGCCAGCAGCCAGCGGAGCCCTGGGGCCAACGTCCTGACTTTC	CASSQRSPGANVLTF
14	NA	TRBV18	NA	TRBJ2-1	TGTGCCAGCTCACCCGTCCTAGGCGGGAATGAGCAGTTCTTC	CASSPVLGGNEQFF
16	NA	TRBV6-1	NA	TRBJ1-4	TGTGCCAGCAGTGAAGCCTACAGTGTTATCGGAGAAAAACTGTTTTTT	CASSEAYSVIGEKLFF
12	NA	TRBV6-1	NA	TRBJ2-7	TGTGCCAGCAGTGTCCTGTCCTACGAGCAGTACTTC	CASSVLSYEQYF
15	NA	TRBV6-6	NA	TRBJ2-1	TGTGCCAGCAGCCGGACCGCACGCTCCTACAATGAGCAGTTCTTC	CASSRTARSYNEQFF
13	NA	TRBV5-1	once	TRBJ1-1	TGCGCCAGCAGCTTGGAGCCCAGGGTCGTTGAAAACTTT	CASSLEPRVVENF
16	NA	TRBV5-6	NA	TRBJ2-1	TGTGCCAGCAGCTCCCTAGGGGAAGACTCCTACAATGAGCAGTTCTTC	CASSSLGEDSYNEQFF
16	NA	TRBV6-4	NA	TRBJ2-1	TGTGCCAGCAGTGACTCAAGGCTCCAGCGGCCCAATGAGCAGTTCTTC	CASSDSRLQRPNEQFF
14	TRBD1	TRBV5-1	NA	TRBJ1-5	TGCGCCAGCAGCCCTGACAGGGGGGAACAGCCCCAGCATTTT	CASSPDRGEQPQHF
11	NA	TRBV30	NA	TRBJ2-3	TGTGCCTGGAAAGTCCCAGATACGCAGTATTTT	CAWKVPDTQYF
13	NA	TRBV30	NA	TRBJ1-1	TGTGCCTGGAGGGCAACGGGGCTCACTGAAGCTTTCTTT	CAWRATGLTEAFF
14	TRBD1	TRBV6-4	NA	TRBJ1-1	TGTGCCAGCAGTGAGCCCGGGACAGCGGGTGAAGCTTTCTTT	CASSEPGTAGEAFF
15	TRBD1	TRBV5-4	NA	TRBJ2-7	TGTGCCAGCAGCCTCGGGACAGTGGGAACTTACGAGCAGTACTTC	CASSLGTVGTYEQYF
18	TRBD2	TRBV5-1	NA	TRBJ2-3	TGCGCCAGCAGCCTGAAAAATACTAGCGGGCATAGCACAGATACGCAGTATTTT	CASSLKNTSGHSTDTQYF
16	TRBD1	TRBV9	NA	TRBJ2-2	TGTGCCAGCAGCGTAGAGCCAGGGGGCTACACCGGGGAGCTGTTTTTT	CASSVEPGGYTGELFF
16	NA	TRBV7-9	NA	TRBJ2-7	TGTGCCAGCAGCTTAGGGAGCGGCTTCAAAGACTACGAGCAGTACTTC	CASSLGSGFKDYEQYF
15	NA	TRBV6-5	NA	TRBJ2-7	TGTGCCAGCAGAGTACAGGGAATGCTTTTTCGCGAGCAGTACTTC	CASRVQGMLFREQYF
13	NA	TRBV7-9	NA	TRBJ2-1	TGTGCCAGCAGTAGGGGCTCCTACAATGAGCAGTTCTTC	CASSRGSYNEQFF
13	NA	TRBV19	NA	TRBJ1-1	TGTGCCAGTGTCCCGGGGGGCGCAACTGAAGCTTTCTTT	CASVPGGATEAFF
10	NA	TRBV20-1	NA	TRBJ2-5	TGCAGTGCCCGCCAAGAGACCCAGTACTTC	CSARQETQYF
15	TRBD2	TRBV30	NA	TRBJ2-1	TGTGCCTGGAGCGAAGGGGCTAGCGGGTTAAATGAGCAGTTCTTC	CAWSEGASGLNEQFF
14	TRBD1	TRBV6-6	NA	TRBJ1-2	TGTGCCAGCAGTCAGACAGGGGCCAACTATGGCTACACCTTC	CASSQTGANYGYTF
15	NA	TRBV6-5	once	TRBJ1-4	TGTGCCAGCAGACCCGGACGGCTCACTAATGAAAAACTGTTTTTT	CASRPGRLTNEKLFF
13	NA	TRBV5-6	NA	TRBJ1-2	TGTGCCAGCAGCTTGGGCACAGTTCACGGTTACACCTTC	CASSLGTVHGYTF
15	NA	TRBV6-1	NA	TRBJ1-3	TGTGCCAGCAGTGGGACAGTGAACTCTGGAAACACCATATATTTT	CASSGTVNSGNTIYF
16	TRBD2	TRBV5-1	NA	TRBJ2-3	TGCGCCAGCAGCCCGGGGACTAGCGGATACACAGATACGCAGTATTTT	CASSPGTSGYTDTQYF
16	NA	TRBV7-8	NA	TRBJ1-3	TGTGCCAGCAGCCCCCGGAGCAGGGCCTCTGGAAACACCATATATTTT	CASSPRSRASGNTIYF
15	TRBD1	TRBV30	NA	TRBJ2-7	TGTGCCTGGAGTGCCCAGACAGGGATAGTGGACGAGCAGTACTTC	CAWSAQTGIVDEQYF
17	NA	TRBV10-3	NA	TRBJ2-1	TGTGCCATCAGTGAGTCAAGGGCGGGAAGGTTTTACAATGAGCAGTTCTTC	CAISESRAGRFYNEQFF
15	NA	TRBV29-1	NA	TRBJ2-3	TGCAGCGACGTGCAGGGGAATGTAGTCTCAGATACGCAGTATTTT	CSDVQGNVVSDTQYF
13	NA	TRBV5-1	NA	TRBJ2-3	TGCGCCAGCAGCCTCCGGGTTGTAGATACGCAGTATTTT	CASSLRVVDTQYF
15	NA	TRBV6-6	NA	TRBJ2-7	TGTGCCAGCAGTACGTTACGGACCGGACTCTACGAGCAGTACTTC	CASSTLRTGLYEQYF